This is a list of T cell receptor beta chains from one sample in a study of Ad26.COV2.S vaccination and SARS-CoV-2 variants. Using immunoSEQ multiplex PCR, the repertoire was profiled, and TCRdb retains in-frame clones only, with some absent. The sample includes over 85,000 clones, 82% of them seen just once. The source material was peripheral blood, sampled after recovery from COVID-19. These receptors were obtained from a human donor who had recovered from COVID-19. CDR3s include the opening cysteine and the closing phenylalanine or tryptophan. The order of the fields is J gene, clone size, D gene, V gene, CDR3 protein, CDR3 DNA. D genes are given only for firm matches. Rows give clone size only sometimes, using once, few, many, or a class for an expanded clone.

TRBJ2-1 . TRBD2 TRBV2 CASSEALPRAGHSGGQQFF TGTGCCAGCAGTGAAGCGCTTCCGAGGGCGGGCCATTCGGGGGGGCAGCAGTTCTTC
TRBJ2-5 . . TRBV29-1 CSVGEGQYF TGCAGCGTTGGTGAAGGCCAGTACTTC
TRBJ1-2 . . TRBV29-1 CSVEPAGVVYGYTF TGCAGCGTTGAACCCGCGGGGGTTGTCTATGGCTACACCTTC
TRBJ2-1 . . TRBV5-4 CASSLVQNEQFF TGTGCCAGCAGCTTGGTTCAGAATGAGCAGTTCTTC
TRBJ2-7 few TRBD2 TRBV6-2/TRBV6-3 CASSHSGTSGRWYEQYF TGTGCCAGCAGTCACTCCGGGACTAGCGGGAGATGGTACGAGCAGTACTTC
TRBJ2-3 once . TRBV7-3 CASSMPGVADTQYF TGTGCCAGCAGCATGCCAGGGGTGGCAGATACGCAGTATTTT
TRBJ1-6 . . TRBV4-3 CASSQTVNSPLHF TGCGCCAGCAGCCAAACCGTTAATTCACCCCTCCACTTT
TRBJ2-1 . TRBD2 TRBV7-2 CASSTRTSGSGRNEQFF TGTGCCAGCAGCACAAGGACTAGCGGGAGTGGACGCAATGAGCAGTTCTTC
TRBJ2-5 . . TRBV24-1 CATSGGPAVTSQETQYF TGTGCCACCAGTGGCGGCCCAGCGGTGACCTCCCAAGAGACCCAGTACTTC
TRBJ2-1 . TRBD2 TRBV11-3 CASSLTSGTTNNEQFF TGTGCCAGCAGCTTAACTTCCGGGACTACCAACAATGAGCAGTTCTTC
TRBJ2-7 . TRBD2 TRBV7-2 CASSLDIASGYEQYF TGTGCCAGCAGCTTAGATATCGCTAGCGGTTACGAGCAGTACTTC
TRBJ2-7 . TRBD1 TRBV7-6 CASSHGQAVGEQYF TGTGCCAGCAGCCATGGACAGGCAGTGGGAGAGCAGTACTTC
TRBJ1-2 . . TRBV7-9 CASSLATLYGYTF TGTGCCAGCAGCTTAGCGACTCTGTATGGCTACACCTTC
TRBJ2-3 . TRBD1 TRBV9 CATDRVSSDTQYF TGTGCCACCGACAGGGTCTCTTCAGATACGCAGTATTTT
TRBJ2-1 . . TRBV12-3/TRBV12-4 CASSLQPTGRQFF TGTGCCAGCAGTTTACAACCCACCGGTCGGCAGTTCTTC
TRBJ2-1 . . TRBV7-2 CASSSRGGAQEQFF TGTGCCAGCAGCTCCCGTGGGGGGGCGCAGGAGCAGTTCTTC
TRBJ2-1 . TRBD2 TRBV4-3 CASSQDLAGGELKQFF TGCGCCAGCAGCCAAGATTTAGCGGGAGGCGAACTGAAGCAGTTCTTC
TRBJ2-1 . . TRBV3-1/TRBV3-2 CASRGIGRSYNEQFF TGTGCCAGCAGAGGGATCGGGAGAAGCTACAATGAGCAGTTCTTC
TRBJ2-1 . TRBD2 TRBV6-6 CASSRGTSGAYNEQFF TGTGCCAGCAGTCGAGGGACTAGCGGAGCCTACAATGAGCAGTTCTTC
TRBJ1-1 . . TRBV6-5 CASSYSRLGANTEAFF TGTGCCAGCAGTTACTCGAGGCTAGGGGCGAACACTGAAGCTTTCTTT
TRBJ1-3 . . TRBV15 CATSSGIGSRGNTIYF TGTGCCACCAGCAGTGGTATCGGGAGCCGCGGAAACACCATATATTTT
TRBJ2-5 . TRBD2 TRBV7-2 CASSLTSFGGRNQETQYF TGTGCCAGCAGCTTAACCTCCTTTGGCGGGAGGAACCAAGAGACCCAGTACTTC
TRBJ2-7 . . TRBV14 CASSQLTRTYEQYF TGTGCCAGCAGCCAACTCACTAGGACCTACGAGCAGTACTTC
TRBJ2-1 . TRBD2 TRBV6-6 CASRLAGYGDEQFF TGTGCCAGCAGATTAGCGGGATATGGGGATGAGCAGTTCTTC
TRBJ2-5 . . TRBV19 CASSIRWGNQETQYF TGTGCCAGTAGTATAAGGTGGGGTAACCAAGAGACCCAGTACTTC
TRBJ1-5 . . TRBV6-5 CASSYIQGQPQHF TGTGCCAGCAGTTACATTCAGGGACAGCCCCAGCATTTT
TRBJ1-1 few . TRBV6-5 CASSYRDTEAFF TGTGCCAGCAGTTACAGGGATACTGAAGCTTTCTTT
TRBJ2-3 many . TRBV5-4 CASWRHDRPADTQYF TGTGCCAGCTGGAGGCACGATCGGCCGGCAGATACGCAGTATTTT
TRBJ2-7 . . TRBV28 CASSFQGLGTYEQYF TGTGCCAGCAGTTTTCAAGGACTGGGAACCTACGAGCAGTACTTC
TRBJ1-2 . TRBD1 TRBV6-5 CASSPGGYGYTF TGTGCCAGCAGTCCAGGGGGTTATGGCTACACCTTC
TRBJ2-2 few . TRBV5-1 CASSLPRVGTGELFF TGCGCCAGCAGCTTGCCCCGGGTAGGGACCGGGGAGCTGTTTTTT
TRBJ1-1 . . TRBV28 CASSWRVTSEAFF TGTGCCAGCAGTTGGAGGGTGACGTCTGAAGCTTTCTTT
TRBJ1-1 . . TRBV27 CASSFGAGLAEAFF TGTGCCAGCAGTTTTGGGGCAGGGCTGGCTGAAGCTTTCTTT
TRBJ2-2 . TRBD1 TRBV7-9 CASNEGTGHTGELFF TGTGCCAGCAACGAGGGGACAGGCCACACCGGGGAGCTGTTTTTT
TRBJ1-5 few . TRBV4-3 CASSQGLGNQPQHF TGCGCCAGCAGCCAAGGTCTGGGAAATCAGCCCCAGCATTTT
TRBJ2-7 . . TRBV4-1 CASSQDRRYEQYF TGCGCCAGCAGCCAAGATCGGAGGTACGAGCAGTACTTC